The T cell receptor beta chain described here comes from a study of Graves' ophthalmopathy and Graves' hyperthyroidism. RNA transcripts were the source from which TCR beta CDR3 regions were amplified. RT-PCR was first run with HTBI primers, then multiplex PCR in a second round. MiXCR was run by TCRdb on the multiplex PCR reads, yielding one entry per CDR3 protein. Of hundreds of thousands of distinct CDR3 sequences listed, 22% are singletons. Newly diagnosed hyperthyroidism donors, aged 18 to 65, duration under 2 months. This clonotype was detected many times. The antigen remains undetermined. Whole-study findings and limits: Most thyroid-expanded clonotypes exceeding 0.001 frequency were also found in blood.

This receptor was identified in a woman between 18 and 29 years old with stable Graves' hyperthyroidism. Some clones in this sample may be carry-over from other donors' samples. Sequencing used peripheral blood.

The CDR3 DNA reads TGTGCCAGCAGTTCTTTCGGGTACGAGCAGTACTTC. The encoded protein is CASSSFGYEQYF. The J gene is TRBJ2-7, the V gene TRBV28; D not resolved. The CDR3 length is 12 residues. Germline CDR1 and CDR2: MDHEN and SYDVKM. The ends were cut back, 4 bases at V and 4 bases at J, with 8 bases in the middle.